Following are 23 T cell receptor beta chains from one sample sequenced in a study of blood T cell repertoires in COVID-19. Profiling relied on immunoSEQ multiplex PCR, and the TCRdb table lists in-frame clones only, not all of them. The sample holds about 130,000 clones; approximately 88% are singletons and the top ten take about 2.1%. Specimen: peripheral blood. These receptors came from an older man with active COVID-19.

The chain combines TRBV11-2 with TRBJ1-1; 7 nucleotides align to TRBD1. The CDR3 consists of 15 residues. V was clipped by 8 bases and J by 1 base; unmatched bases: 10. CDR1 and CDR2 from the germline V gene are SGHAT and FQNNGV. In nucleotides, the CDR3 is TGTGCCAGCTCCGAGGGGCGGACAGGGAACACTGAAGCTTTCTTT. Its protein is CASSEGRTGNTEAFF. The whole variable domain, remainder taken from reference TRBV11-2 and TRBJ1-1, is EAGVAQSPRYKIIEKRQSVAFWCNPISGHATLYWYQQILGQGPKLLIQFQNNGVVDDSQLPKDRFSAERLKGVDSTLKIQPAKLEDSAVYLCASSEGRTGNTEAFFGQGTRLTVV.

The chain carries TRBV4-2 and TRBJ1-1; 7 bases map to TRBD1. J gave up 3 bases and V 2 bases, and 9 bases lay outside the gene matches. Germline V gene lookup returns CDR1 LGHNA and CDR2 YNFKEQ. The CDR3 has 16 amino acids. The CDR3 DNA reads TGTGCCAGCAGCCAACCTCGACAGGGAGCGGACACTGAAGCTTTCTTT. Translated: CASSQPRQGADTEAFF.

V gene TRBV15 combines with J gene TRBJ1-1; D is unresolved. V lost 1 base, J lost 5 bases, and 8 bases lay in between. CDR1 and CDR2 from the germline V gene are LNHNV and YYDKDF (reference sequence). CDR3 size: 13 residues. The CDR3 DNA follows: TGTGCCACCAGCAGAGCAACGGGGACTGAAGCTTTCTTT. Residues: CATSRATGTEAFF. Drawing the rest from reference TRBV15 and TRBJ1-1, the complete variable domain is DAMVIQNPRYQVTQFGKPVTLSCSQTLNHNVMYWYQQKSSQAPKLLFHYYDKDFNNEADTPDNFQSRRPNTSFCFLDIRSPGLGDTAMYLCATSRATGTEAFFGQGTRLTVV.

The chain employs TRBV27 and TRBJ2-2; 12 nucleotides line up with TRBD2. The CDR3 spans 18 residues. Germline CDR1 and CDR2: MNHEY and SMNVEV (reference sequence). V was clipped by 7 bases and J by 0 bases; unmatched bases: 9. The CDR3 DNA reads TGTGCCAGCAAAAGACTAGCGGGAGCCCTAACGAACACCGGGGAGCTGTTTTTT. It codes for CASKRLAGALTNTGELFF.

This clone was counted only a few times. The chain has TRBV9 and TRBJ2-7, with D unresolved. Per the germline V gene, CDR1 is SGDLS and CDR2 is YYNGEE. The CDR3 length is 14 residues. Deletions cut 2 bases from V and 0 bases from J, with 9 bases between. The CDR3 spells CASSVALSSYEQYF. DNA for the CDR3: TGTGCCAGCAGCGTTGCTCTTAGCTCCTACGAGCAGTACTTC.

The chain links TRBV19 to TRBJ2-4; no firm D call. In germline, CDR1 is LNHDA, CDR2 SQIVND (reference sequence). The CDR3 is 12 amino acids. V gave up 4 bases and J gave up 7 bases, with 8 bases separating them. The CDR3 sequence: CASSTLENIQYF. The CDR3 DNA reads TGTGCCAGTAGTACCCTAGAGAACATTCAGTACTTC. Complete variable domain (other parts from reference TRBV19 and TRBJ2-4): DGGITQSPKYLFRKEGQNVTLSCEQNLNHDAMYWYRQDPGQGLRLIYYSQIVNDFQKGDIAEGYSVSREKKESFPLTVTSAQKNPTAFYLCASSTLENIQYFGAGTRLSVL.

The V call is TRBV24-1, the J call TRBJ2-1, with 8 bases fitting TRBD2. Losses at the gene ends were 3 bases for V and 4 bases for J; bases not matched to a gene: 10. CDR3 length: 17 amino acids. Germline values: CDR1 KGHDR, CDR2 SFDVKD. CDR3 DNA: TGTGCCACCAGTGATGCCCGGGGTAGCGGGAAATACAATGAGCAGTTCTTC. Its protein is CATSDARGSGKYNEQFF.

CDR3 loop: CASSVVGGGQYGEQFF. In nucleotides, the CDR3 is TGTGCCAGCAGCGTAGTGGGAGGAGGTCAATATGGTGAGCAGTTCTTC. The V gene is TRBV9, the J gene TRBJ2-1; perhaps TRBD2 as D (6 bases). Germline V gene sequence: CDR1 SGDLS, CDR2 YYNGEE. Trimming pared 0 bases from V and 9 bases from J, leaving 19 bases between. The CDR3 contains 16 residues.

This clone was picked up one time. The chain uses TRBV7-2 and TRBJ2-1; 10 nucleotides match TRBD2. The CDR3 sequence is 15 residues long. J was trimmed by 4 bases and V by 3 bases; bases with no gene match: 3. The V gene's germline CDR1 is SGHTA and CDR2 FQGNSA. The CDR3 sequence is CASSFLAGVYNEQFF. The CDR3 DNA sequence: TGTGCCAGCAGCTTCCTAGCGGGAGTATACAATGAGCAGTTCTTC.

This clone was counted a single time. The V and J genes are TRBV3-1 (or the pseudogene TRBV3-2) and TRBJ1-4; the match to TRBD1 covers 9 bases. CDR3 size: 14 residues. The J segment lost 7 bases and the V segment lost 4 bases, leaving 4 bases of the junction unmatched. Germline V gene data show CDR1 as LGHDT and CDR2 as YNNKEL (reference sequence). The CDR3 DNA follows: TGTGCCAGCAGCCCGAGACAGGGGGTTGAAAAACTGTTTTTT. It encodes CASSPRQGVEKLFF.

V and J are TRBV15 and TRBJ2-2, with 7 bases lining up with TRBD1. Looked up from germline, CDR1 is LNHNV and CDR2 is YYDKDF (reference sequence). The CDR3 contains 15 residues. With 6 bases clipped from V and 4 bases from J, the junction kept 8 bases outside the gene matches. The CDR3 here is CATSQRQGFTGELFF. Written as DNA, the CDR3 is TGTGCCACCAGTCAGCGACAGGGATTCACCGGGGAGCTGTTTTTT.

The chain links TRBV27 to TRBJ2-1, with 7 positions matching TRBD2. After removal of 7 bases from V and 5 bases from J, the junction contained 14 bases not matched to a gene. There are 16 residues in the CDR3. CDR1 and CDR2 from the germline V gene are MNHEY and SMNVEV (reference sequence). This chain's CDR3 is CASTRRWGGFDNEQFF. The CDR3 DNA reads TGTGCCAGCACCCGACGTTGGGGGGGATTCGACAATGAGCAGTTCTTC.

J is TRBJ2-1 and V is TRBV28; the match to TRBD2 covers 13 bases. Germline loops: CDR1 MDHEN, CDR2 SYDVKM. CDR3 length: 18 residues. The ends lost 9 bases at V and 4 bases at J; junction bases unmatched: 15. CDR3 residues: CASKGLAGSVSGYNEQFF. CDR3 nucleotides: TGTGCCAGTAAGGGACTAGCGGGAAGCGTATCGGGTTACAATGAGCAGTTCTTC.

CDR3 nucleotides: TGCAGCGTTAGGACAGGGCGGACTGAAGCTTTCTTT. This encodes CSVRTGRTEAFF. The chain employs TRBV29-1 and TRBJ1-1, with TRBD1 matching over 8 bases. The CDR3 spans 12 residues. After removal of 5 bases from V and 5 bases from J, the junction contained 4 bases not matched to a gene. Germline V gives CDR1 SQVTM, CDR2 ANQGSEA. Supplemented by reference TRBV29-1 and TRBJ1-1, the full variable domain reads SAVISQKPSRDICQRGTSLTIQCQVDSQVTMMFWYRQQPGQSLTLIATANQGSEATYESGFVIDKFPISRPNLTFSTLTVSNMSPEDSSIYLCSVRTGRTEAFFGQGTRLTVV.

Written as DNA, the CDR3 is TGTGCCAGCAGTTCCGTATCCGGGGAGCTGTTTTTT. This translates into CASSSVSGELFF. The chain employs TRBV27 and TRBJ2-2; D unresolved. Germline V gives CDR1 MNHEY, CDR2 SMNVEV (reference sequence). Trimming pared 4 bases from V and 6 bases from J, leaving 6 bases between. This CDR3 is 12 amino acids long.

The chain joins TRBV30 to TRBJ2-7, with 7 bases aligning to TRBD1. The CDR3 loop spans 14 amino acids. Germline V gene lookup returns CDR1 GTSNPN and CDR2 SVGIG (reference sequence). Germline trimming cut 4 bases from V and 0 bases from J; bases unmatched to any gene: 6. CDR3 in DNA: TGTGCCTGGAAGAAAGGGACAGTCTCCTACGAGCAGTACTTC. Its protein is CAWKKGTVSYEQYF.

This clone has a single count. The genes are TRBV5-1 and TRBJ2-1; 11 bases agree with TRBD2. Germline lookup yields CDR1 SGHRS and CDR2 YFSETQ. The ends lost 4 bases at V and 8 bases at J; junction bases unmatched: 11. The CDR3 has 16 amino acids. The DNA for the CDR3 is TGCGCCAGCAGCACGGGACTAGCGGTTCAAGGGGATGAGCAGTTCTTC. It encodes CASSTGLAVQGDEQFF.

The chain links TRBV10-3 to TRBJ2-7; a possible D gene is TRBD2 (7 bases). The ends were cut back, 2 bases at V and 8 bases at J, with 22 bases in the middle. The CDR3 sequence is 16 residues long. CDR1 is ENHRY and CDR2 is SYGVKD in the germline V gene. This CDR3 reads CAISETSGGPVGKQYF. In DNA, the CDR3 is TGTGCCATCAGTGAGACTTCGGGGGGCCCGGTTGGGAAGCAGTACTTC.

The J gene is TRBJ2-3, the V gene TRBV28; possible D gene TRBD1, 5 bases. The CDR3 has 14 amino acids. Trimming left V 1 base short and J 2 bases short, with 7 bases between. Germline V gives CDR1 MDHEN, CDR2 SYDVKM. CDR3 bases: TGTGCCAGCAGTTTATCAGGGTTCACAGATACGCAGTATTTT. Its translation is CASSLSGFTDTQYF.

This rearrangement joins TRBV30 to TRBJ1-5; no firm D call. V was pared by 0 bases and J by 11 bases, with 8 bases between. CDR3 length equals 11 residues. CDR1 is GTSNPN and CDR2 is SVGIG in the germline V gene (reference sequence). CDR3 loop: CAWSVRETQHF. The CDR3 region has the DNA TGTGCCTGGAGTGTACGGGAAACCCAGCATTTT.

The V and J genes are TRBV7-8 and TRBJ2-5; D ambiguous. CDR3 length equals 12 residues. Germline values: CDR1 SGHVS, CDR2 FQNEAQ. Trimming shortened V by 5 bases and J by 3 bases, and 7 bases separated the two germline ends. The CDR3 here is CASSPRKETQYF. CDR3 nucleotide sequence: TGTGCCAGCAGCCCCAGGAAAGAGACCCAGTACTTC.

The V gene is TRBV19, the J gene TRBJ2-3, with D possibly TRBD2 on 6 matching bases. This CDR3 is built from 13 residues. In germline, CDR1 is LNHDA, CDR2 SQIVND (reference sequence). Trimming took 5 bases from V and 5 from J, leaving 11 bases between them. CDR3 bases: TGTGCCAGTAGTTTCGCGGAGGGAGATACGCAGTATTTT. Protein: CASSFAEGDTQYF.

The V gene is TRBV18, the J gene TRBJ1-1; no clear D gene. Trimming pared 7 bases from V and 0 bases from J, leaving 6 bases between. The CDR3 is 12 residues long. Looked up from germline, CDR1 is KGHSH and CDR2 is LQKENI. This chain's CDR3 is CASFTVNTEAFF. CDR3 nucleotides: TGTGCCAGCTTTACAGTGAACACTGAAGCTTTCTTT.